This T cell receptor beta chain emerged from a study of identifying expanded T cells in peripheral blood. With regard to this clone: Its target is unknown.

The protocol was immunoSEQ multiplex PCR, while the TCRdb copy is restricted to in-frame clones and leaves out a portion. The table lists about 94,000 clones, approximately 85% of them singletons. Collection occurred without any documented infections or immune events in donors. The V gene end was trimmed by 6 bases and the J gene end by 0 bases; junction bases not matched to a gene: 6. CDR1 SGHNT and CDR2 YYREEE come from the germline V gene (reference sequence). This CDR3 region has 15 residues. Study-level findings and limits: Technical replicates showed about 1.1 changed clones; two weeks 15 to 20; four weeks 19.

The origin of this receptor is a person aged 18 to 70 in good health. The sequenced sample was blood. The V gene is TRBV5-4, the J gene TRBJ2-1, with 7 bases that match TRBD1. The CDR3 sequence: CASTLRGRSYNEQFF. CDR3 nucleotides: TGTGCCAGCACCTTAAGGGGGCGCTCCTACAATGAGCAGTTCTTC.